What follows are 10 T cell receptor beta chains derived from one specimen sequenced in a study of control samples from healthy donors and cancer patients. Repertoires were generated with immunoSEQ multiplex PCR, while TCRdb's copy carries only in-frame clones and drops some. The profile shows around 53,000 clones, roughly 85% of them singletons. The sequencing sample was made of PBMCs. The receptor source for this set is a woman aged 45-65 years with lung cancer.

This sequence joins TRBV7-8 and TRBJ1-1; D gene ambiguous. Trimming cost V 5 bases and J 4 bases, with 14 bases left between them. The CDR3 runs to 14 residues. The germline gives CDR1 SGHVS, CDR2 FQNEAQ. This chain's CDR3 is CASSPWAAGTEAFF. CDR3 DNA sequence: TGTGCCAGCAGCCCCTGGGCCGCGGGCACTGAAGCTTTCTTT.

The J gene is TRBJ1-1, the V gene TRBV28, with D unclear. The CDR3 has 11 residues. Germline V gives CDR1 MDHEN, CDR2 SYDVKM. As DNA, the CDR3 is TGTGCTGCTGCGGGTGGTACTGAAGCTTTCTTT. Translating gives CAAAGGTEAFF.

The chain is built from TRBV6-6 and TRBJ1-1; 8 bases are a match to TRBD1. Germline trimming cut 4 bases from V and 3 bases from J; bases unmatched to any gene: 10. CDR1 and CDR2 from the germline V gene are MNHNY and SVGAGI (reference sequence). This CDR3 region has 16 residues. The CDR3 DNA follows: TGTGCCAGCAGTTCCGTGACAGGGGCGAGGGACACTGAAGCTTTCTTT. Amino acid sequence: CASSSVTGARDTEAFF.

The V gene is TRBV29-1, the J gene TRBJ2-2; 7 bases agree with TRBD2. From germline, CDR1 is SQVTM and CDR2 ANQGSEA. Germline trimming cut 7 bases from V and 0 bases from J; bases unmatched to any gene: 5. CDR3 length: 14 residues. CDR3 bases: TGCAGCGCCCGGGGGGTAGCGAACACCGGGGAGCTGTTTTTT. It codes for CSARGVANTGELFF.

The V gene is TRBV6-5, the J gene TRBJ1-2; the match to TRBD1 covers 7 bases. V lost 6 bases and J lost 4; bases outside the gene matches: 5. Germline loops: CDR1 MNHEY, CDR2 SVGAGI. There are 13 residues in the CDR3. CDR3 loop: CASRSGQAYGYTF. DNA of the CDR3: TGTGCCAGCAGGTCCGGACAGGCCTATGGCTACACCTTC.

Note on this clone: The sample has other DNA sequences that encode this CDR3 too. The gene calls are TRBV5-1 and TRBJ1-1; 10 bases match TRBD1. This CDR3 is 14 amino acids long. V dropped 8 bases and J dropped 6; count of bases not matched to a gene: 10. Germline CDR1 is SGHRS and CDR2 is YFSETQ. The CDR3 nucleotides read TGCGCCAGTAAAGGACAGGGGGAGGGGGCTGAAGCTTTCTTT. Translation gives CASKGQGEGAEAFF. Supplemented by reference TRBV5-1 and TRBJ1-1, the full variable domain reads KAGVTQTPRYLIKTRGQQVTLSCSPISGHRSVSWYQQTPGQGLQFLFEYFSETQRNKGNFPGRFSGRQFSNSRSEMNVSTLELGDSALYLCASKGQGEGAEAFFGQGTRLTVV.

The chain is built from TRBV5-6 and TRBJ1-5, with D possibly TRBD1 on 6 matching bases. The V gene's germline CDR1 is SGHDT and CDR2 YYEEEE. V was trimmed by 0 bases and J by 2 bases, leaving 12 bases between them. The length of the CDR3 is 16 residues. In DNA, the CDR3 is TGTGCCAGCAGCTTGGCCCAGGGGTATGGCAATCAGCCCCAGCATTTT. It codes for CASSLAQGYGNQPQHF.

The V and J genes are TRBV6-5 and TRBJ1-2; 8 nucleotides line up with TRBD1. Germline CDR1 reads MNHEY; CDR2 reads SVGAGI. The J segment lost 2 bases and the V segment lost 6 bases, leaving 8 bases of the junction unmatched. The CDR3 extends over 15 amino acids. DNA for the CDR3: TGTGCCAGCAGCCCAGGACAGGGTACCAACTATGGCTACACCTTC. It codes for CASSPGQGTNYGYTF.

This chain uses TRBV6-5 with TRBJ1-5; a possible D gene is TRBD1 (6 bases). CDR3 length: 15 residues. Between the trimmed V and J ends, which lost 0 bases and 4 bases, there was a span of 10 bases. Germline assignment: CDR1 MNHEY and CDR2 SVGAGI. CDR3 loop: CASSYSIGTNQPQHF. The CDR3, as DNA: TGTGCCAGCAGTTACTCGATTGGGACAAATCAGCCCCAGCATTTT.

The chain carries TRBV2 and TRBJ2-5; 7 positions match TRBD1. Germline assignment: CDR1 SNHLY and CDR2 FYNNEI. V shed 4 bases, J shed 5 bases, and the junction held 4 bases outside the gene matches. There are 13 residues in the CDR3. The CDR3 is CASSGQGQETQYF. DNA for the CDR3: TGTGCCAGCAGTGGACAGGGACAGGAGACCCAGTACTTC.